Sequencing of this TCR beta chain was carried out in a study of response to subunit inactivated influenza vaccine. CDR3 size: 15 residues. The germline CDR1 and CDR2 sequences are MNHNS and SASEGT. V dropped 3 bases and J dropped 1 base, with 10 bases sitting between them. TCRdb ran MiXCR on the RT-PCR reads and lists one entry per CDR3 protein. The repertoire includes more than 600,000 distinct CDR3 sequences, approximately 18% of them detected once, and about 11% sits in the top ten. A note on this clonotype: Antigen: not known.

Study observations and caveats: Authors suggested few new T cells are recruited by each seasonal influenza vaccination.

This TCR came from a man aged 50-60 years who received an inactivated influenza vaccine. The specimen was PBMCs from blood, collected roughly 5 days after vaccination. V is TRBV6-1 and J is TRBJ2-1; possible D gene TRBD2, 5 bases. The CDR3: CASSDLERSYNEQFF. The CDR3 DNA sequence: TGTGCCAGCAGTGACTTGGAGCGGTCCTACAATGAGCAGTTCTTC.